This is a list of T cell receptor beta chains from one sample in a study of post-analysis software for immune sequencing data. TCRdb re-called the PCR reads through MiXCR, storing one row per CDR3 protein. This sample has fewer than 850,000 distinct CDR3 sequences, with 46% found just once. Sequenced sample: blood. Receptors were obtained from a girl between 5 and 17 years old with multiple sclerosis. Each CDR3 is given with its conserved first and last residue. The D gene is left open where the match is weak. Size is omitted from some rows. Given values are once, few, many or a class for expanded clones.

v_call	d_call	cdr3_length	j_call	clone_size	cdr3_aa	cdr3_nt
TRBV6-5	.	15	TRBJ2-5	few	CASSNMASGQETQYF	TGTGCCAGCAGCAACATGGCCTCGGGGCAAGAGACCCAGTACTTC
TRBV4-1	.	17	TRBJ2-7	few	CASSQDSRGDPHYEQYF	TGCGCCAGCAGCCAAGATTCCCGAGGTGACCCTCACTACGAGCAGTACTTC
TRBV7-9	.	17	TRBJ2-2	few	CASSLVRSGLDTGELFF	TGTGCCAGCAGCTTAGTGAGATCCGGCCTTGACACCGGGGAGCTGTTTTTT
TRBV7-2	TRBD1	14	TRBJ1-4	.	CASSHDRGNEKLFF	TGTGCCAGCAGCCACGACAGGGGTAACGAAAAACTGTTTTTT
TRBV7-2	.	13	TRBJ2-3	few	CASSLERTDTQYF	TGTGCCAGCAGCTTAGAACGAACGGATACGCAGTATTTT
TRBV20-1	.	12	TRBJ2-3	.	CSARVKPYTQYF	TGCAGTGCTAGAGTGAAGCCATATACGCAGTATTTT
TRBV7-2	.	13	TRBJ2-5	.	CASSQRAEETQYF	TGTGCCAGCAGCCAGCGAGCGGAAGAGACCCAGTACTTC
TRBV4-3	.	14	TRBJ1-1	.	CASSQDSDLAEAFF	TGCGCCAGCAGCCAAGATTCGGATCTCGCTGAAGCTTTCTTT
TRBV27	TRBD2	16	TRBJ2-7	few	CASSPSAGGLSYEQYF	TGTGCCAGCAGTCCATCGGCGGGGGGCCTCTCCTACGAGCAGTACTTC
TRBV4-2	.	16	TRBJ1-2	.	CASSQDRYRANYGYTF	TGTGCCAGCAGCCAAGATAGGTACAGGGCCAACTATGGCTACACCTTC
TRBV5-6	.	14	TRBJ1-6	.	CASSLSYDNSPLHF	TGTGCCAGCAGCTTGAGCTACGATAATTCACCCCTCCACTTT
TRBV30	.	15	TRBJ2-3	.	CAWRPGRGGTDTQYF	TGTGCCTGGAGACCGGGACGCGGGGGCACAGATACGCAGTATTTT
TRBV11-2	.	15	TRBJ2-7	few	CASRDTGGSSYEQYF	TGTGCCAGCAGGGATACAGGTGGGAGCTCCTACGAGCAGTACTTC
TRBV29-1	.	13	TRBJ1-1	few	CSAALGLRTEAFF	TGCAGCGCCGCCCTGGGGTTAAGGACTGAAGCTTTCTTT
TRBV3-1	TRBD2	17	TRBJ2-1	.	CASSQGGLAGGVDEQFF	TGTGCCAGCAGCCAAGGGGGACTAGCGGGAGGGGTCGATGAGCAGTTCTTC
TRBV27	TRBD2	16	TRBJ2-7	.	CASSRGLAGGDYEQYF	TGTGCCAGCAGTAGAGGACTAGCGGGGGGCGACTACGAGCAGTACTTC
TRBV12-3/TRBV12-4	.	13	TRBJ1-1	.	CASSFRKNTEAFF	TGTGCCAGCAGTTTCAGGAAGAACACTGAAGCTTTCTTT
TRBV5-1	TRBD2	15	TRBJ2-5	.	CASSSTGTRTETQYF	TGCGCCAGCAGCTCCACCGGGACTAGAACAGAGACCCAGTACTTC
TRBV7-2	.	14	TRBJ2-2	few	CASSLRSGGGELFF	TGTGCCAGCAGCCTCCGGAGTGGGGGCGGGGAGCTGTTTTTT
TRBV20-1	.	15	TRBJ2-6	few	CSASVARSGANVLTF	TGCAGTGCTAGTGTTGCCCGGTCGGGGGCCAACGTCCTGACTTTC
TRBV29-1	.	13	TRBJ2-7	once	CSVDFRGSYEQYF	TGCAGCGTTGATTTTAGGGGCTCCTACGAGCAGTACTTC
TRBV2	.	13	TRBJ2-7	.	CASKAPWKDEQYF	TGTGCCAGCAAAGCCCCCTGGAAAGACGAGCAGTACTTC